This T cell receptor beta chain was retrieved from a study of response to subunit inactivated influenza vaccine. Study results and caveats: After each seasonal influenza vaccination, few new T cells are recruited, the authors suggested.

TCRdb re-derived calls from the RT-PCR reads in MiXCR, one entry per CDR3 protein. The table shows around 480,000 distinct CDR3 sequences, with more than 15% occurring only once. About this clonotype itself: Its antigen remains unknown.

Trimming stripped 0 bases from V and 7 bases from J, with 16 bases between. Germline V gene sequence: CDR1 MNHEY, CDR2 SMNVEV (reference sequence). The CDR3 contains 17 residues. The TCR originated in a man aged 50 to 75 who received an inactivated influenza vaccine. Sequences were derived from CD4+ T cells sorted from PBMCs, sampled less than 25 months after vaccination. V usage is TRBV27 and J usage is TRBJ1-6; TRBD1 is a possible D gene (5 bases). The CDR3 spells CASSLSTRSGRNSPLHF. The CDR3 DNA reads as TGTGCCAGCAGTTTATCTACCAGGTCAGGGAGGAATTCACCCCTCCACTTT.